The next 4 T cell receptor beta chains were all read from a single sample in a study of cytomegalovirus exposure and HLA in healthy donors (TCRdb year 2017). Libraries were made using the immunoSEQ multiplex PCR assay. The multiplex PCR relied on a mix of 60 forward primers for TCR Vbeta segments and 13 reverse primers for TCR Jbeta segments. TCRdb carries this immuneACCESS record with in-frame sequences only. Its versions omit some clonotypes, under half of them owing to an unresolved V gene in the studies checked, with the rest unexplained. For this sample there are some 150,000 clones; roughly nine tenths appear just once. The top ten hold 0.85% to 1% of the sample. Input material: PBMCs. Every receptor here comes from a woman aged 30 to 39 in good health and CMV-seronegative.

V and J are TRBV19 and TRBJ2-6, with 7 bases aligning to TRBD1. CDR3 length: 18 amino acids. Germline V gene data show CDR1 as LNHDA and CDR2 as SQIVND (reference sequence). J was trimmed by 3 bases and V by 1 base; bases with no gene match: 9. The CDR3 here is CASSIATRGLVGANVLTF. The CDR3 DNA sequence: TGTGCCAGTAGTATAGCAACAAGGGGGCTAGTTGGGGCCAACGTCCTGACTTTC. The full variable domain, rest sourced from reference TRBV19 and TRBJ2-6, is DGGITQSPKYLFRKEGQNVTLSCEQNLNHDAMYWYRQDPGQGLRLIYYSQIVNDFQKGDIAEGYSVSREKKESFPLTVTSAQKNPTAFYLCASSIATRGLVGANVLTFGAGSRLTVL.

This clone was recorded a few times. The genes are TRBV5-6 and TRBJ1-1, with D possibly being TRBD1 (6 bases). V was trimmed by 1 base and J by 1 base, leaving 11 bases between them. The CDR3 runs 15 residues. The germline CDR1 and CDR2 sequences are SGHDT and YYEEEE. In DNA form, the CDR3 reads TGTGCCAGCAGCTTGAAGGGGGACGGGAACACTGAAGCTTTCTTT. As protein: CASSLKGDGNTEAFF.

The chain couples TRBV5-1 to TRBJ2-7, with D maybe TRBD1 (5 bases). V was clipped by 5 bases and J by 1 base, with 19 bases between them. This CDR3 spans 16 amino acids. CDR1 is SGHRS, CDR2 YFSETQ, per germline. The CDR3 nucleotides read TGCGCCAGCAGTCGCGCCCCTCGGACACAGTCCTACGAGCAGTACTTC. Amino acid sequence: CASSRAPRTQSYEQYF.

This chain links TRBV5-1 with TRBJ1-4; D is uncertain. The V gene's germline CDR1 is SGHRS and CDR2 YFSETQ. Trimming took 0 bases from V and 2 from J, leaving 5 bases between them. CDR3 size: 14 residues. As DNA, the CDR3 is TGCGCCAGCAGCTTGGTTCCGACTAATGAAAAACTGTTTTTT. This sequence encodes CASSLVPTNEKLFF.